The T cell receptor beta chain described here comes from a study of a mutant IDH1 vaccine in newly diagnosed glioma. The junction had 1 base not matched to a gene; V was cut back by 3 bases and J by 2 bases. CDR3 length: 14 residues. Germline V CDR1 and CDR2: SEHNR, FQNEAQ (reference sequence). Libraries were prepared by immunoSEQ multiplex PCR; TCRdb keeps only in-frame clonotypes and omits some of them. The data contain over 55,000 clones, around 81% of them seen just once; the ten biggest clones take up 5.4%. Indicated time point: week 35, safety follow-up. Doses consisted of 300 ug of mutant IDH1 20-mer peptide each, paired with topical imiquimod. As for this clone: Its antigen is unknown.

This receptor was taken from a man in his forties with glioma. The V and J genes are TRBV7-9 and TRBJ1-1; 9 nucleotides match TRBD1. The sample here was PBMCs, taken from a glioma patient whose treatment included an IDH1 peptide vaccine. The CDR3 loop reads CASSLGQGNTEAFF. Here the CDR3 DNA reads TGTGCCAGCAGCTTGGGACAGGGAAACACTGAAGCTTTCTTT.